This entry lists 2 T cell receptor beta chains sequenced from one sample in a study of cytomegalovirus exposure and HLA in healthy donors. Sequenced by immunoSEQ multiplex PCR; TCRdb stores in-frame clones only, minus some. The sample has about 340,000 clones; 86% are singletons. Sequencing was carried out using PBMCs. The receptors come from a woman aged 18-35 years in good health and CMV-seronegative.

This clone was seen a single time. This chain uses TRBV6-5 with TRBJ2-7, with 10 bases lining up with TRBD2. Trimming removed 4 bases from V and 3 bases from J; junction bases left unmatched: 6. The CDR3 has 15 amino acids. Germline V gene lookup returns CDR1 MNHEY and CDR2 SVGAGI. CDR3 protein: CASSLTGTSVYEQYF. DNA for the CDR3: TGTGCCAGCAGTTTAACCGGGACTAGCGTCTACGAGCAGTACTTC.

The genes are TRBV29-1 and TRBJ1-2; the D gene is possibly TRBD1 (6 bases). Deletions cut 6 bases from V and 4 bases from J, with 12 bases between. This CDR3 comprises 12 residues. Germline V gene data show CDR1 as SQVTM and CDR2 as ANQGSEA. The CDR3 nucleotides read TGCAGCGTGGTGGGGGGGGCCTATGGCTACACCTTC. This gives the protein CSVVGGAYGYTF.